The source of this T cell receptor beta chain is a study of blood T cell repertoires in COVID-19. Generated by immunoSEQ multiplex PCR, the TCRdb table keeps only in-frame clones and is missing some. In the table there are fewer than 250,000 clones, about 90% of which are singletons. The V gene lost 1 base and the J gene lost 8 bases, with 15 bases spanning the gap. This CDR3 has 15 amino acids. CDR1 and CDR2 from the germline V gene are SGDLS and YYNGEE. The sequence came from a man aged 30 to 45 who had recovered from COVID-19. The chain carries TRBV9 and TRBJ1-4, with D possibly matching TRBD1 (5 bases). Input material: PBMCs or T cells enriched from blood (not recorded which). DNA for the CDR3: TGTGCCAGCAGCGTATCCTCTCAGGGTTTGGAAAAACTGTTTTTT. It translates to CASSVSSQGLEKLFF.